Sequencing of this TCR beta chain was carried out in a study of blood T cell repertoires in COVID-19. This clone has only one observation. As processed by the authors: From reference gene primer amplification, estimates of nucleated cell counts were derived. The data were produced by immunoSEQ multiplex PCR, yet TCRdb's version contains in-frame clones alone and is incomplete. That table furnishes V, J and clone size, whereas the DNA furnished D and trimming. The profile covers a few hundred thousand clones, with roughly 87% appearing a single time and 1% taken by the ten largest. This CDR3 region has 15 residues. After removal of 6 bases from V and 5 bases from J, the junction contained 8 bases not matched to a gene. Germline CDR1 MNHEY, CDR2 SVGAGI.

The receptor's source is a man aged 45-65 years with active or convalescent COVID-19. Sequences were obtained from peripheral blood. The J gene is TRBJ2-3, the V gene TRBV6-5, with 10 bases identical to TRBD2. CDR3: CASSLAGDGKDTQYF. In DNA form, the CDR3 reads TGTGCCAGCAGCCTAGCGGGAGATGGAAAAGATACGCAGTATTTT.